These 7 T cell receptor beta chains share one sample of origin, sequenced in a study of siplizumab effects on memory and regulatory T cells. The data were produced by immunoSEQ multiplex PCR, yet TCRdb's version contains in-frame clones alone and is incomplete. The sample has some 99,000 clones; about 90% are singletons. Sequencing used Tregs sorted from blood. The origin of the receptors is a human donor in good health.

The chain links TRBV4-1 to TRBJ2-5; TRBD2 matches at 8 bases. The V segment lost 0 bases and the J segment 2 bases; nucleotides outside the gene matches: 14. Germline V gene sequence: CDR1 MGHRA, CDR2 YSYEKL. The CDR3 sequence is 19 residues long. The CDR3 DNA follows: TGCGCCAGCAGCCAAGACCCGGGGCTGGCGGGGGGCAAACAAGAGACCCAGTACTTC. Translating it yields CASSQDPGLAGGKQETQYF.

In nucleotides, the CDR3 is TGTGCCAGCAGCTTACAGGTCTCTGGAAACACCATATATTTT. This encodes CASSLQVSGNTIYF. The genes are TRBV11-2 and TRBJ1-3; unclear D gene. V dropped 2 bases and J dropped 0 bases, with 5 bases sitting between them. The CDR3 runs to 14 residues. In germline, CDR1 is SGHAT, CDR2 FQNNGV. The variable domain in full, with the rest retrieved from reference TRBV11-2 and TRBJ1-3, is EAGVAQSPRYKIIEKRQSVAFWCNPISGHATLYWYQQILGQGPKLLIQFQNNGVVDDSQLPKDRFSAERLKGVDSTLKIQPAKLEDSAVYLCASSLQVSGNTIYFGEGSWLTVV.

The chain employs TRBV6-5 and TRBJ2-1; the D gene is possibly TRBD2 (5 bases). The germline V and J ends were trimmed by 6 bases and 0 bases, with 9 bases remaining between them. CDR3 length: 14 amino acids. Germline-derived CDR1 and CDR2 are MNHEY and SVGAGI. CDR3 sequence reads: CASRRASSYNEQFF. The CDR3 DNA is TGTGCCAGCAGGCGGGCCAGCTCCTACAATGAGCAGTTCTTC.

The genes are TRBV7-2 and TRBJ2-7; maybe TRBD1 (5 bases). This CDR3 has 15 residues. V was clipped by 3 bases and J by 3 bases, with 15 bases between them. Germline assignment: CDR1 SGHTA and CDR2 FQGNSA. In DNA, the CDR3 is TGTGCCAGCAGCTTTCCCGACAGATATGGCTACGAGCAGTACTTC. Its translation: CASSFPDRYGYEQYF.

The CDR3 DNA sequence: TGTGCCAGCAGTATAAACGCTGGGACTAGCGGGAATGAGCAGTTCTTC. It specifies CASSINAGTSGNEQFF. The rearrangement links TRBV27 to TRBJ2-1; 12 nucleotides align to TRBD2. Losses at the gene ends were 5 bases for V and 7 bases for J; bases not matched to a gene: 9. CDR1 is MNHEY and CDR2 is SMNVEV in the germline V gene (reference sequence). The CDR3 spans 16 residues.

V and J are TRBV6-9 and TRBJ1-2; D not resolved. The CDR3 length is 15 residues. V lost 1 base to trimming and J lost 3 bases, with 12 bases between them. Germline V gene data show CDR1 as MNHGY and CDR2 as SVAAGI. CDR3 loop: CASSYLGRPDYGYTF. DNA for the CDR3: TGTGCCAGCAGTTATTTGGGCAGGCCCGACTATGGCTACACCTTC.

The chain is built from TRBV6-6 and TRBJ1-2, with D tentatively TRBD1 (6 bases). Germline V gene lookup returns CDR1 MNHNY and CDR2 SVGAGI (reference sequence). The CDR3 covers 14 residues. The V end was cut by 6 bases, the J end by 4 bases, with 15 bases between. This CDR3 is CASRPTGGPYGYTF. As DNA, the CDR3 is TGTGCCAGCAGACCGACAGGAGGCCCCTATGGCTACACCTTC.